Listed below are T cell receptor beta chains from one sample, sequenced in a study of T cells in Graves' hyperthyroidism and ophthalmopathy. In TCRdb, the multiplex PCR reads were re-called with MiXCR into one record per CDR3 protein. Found here are 500,000 to 600,000 distinct CDR3 sequences, around 43% of them singletons; the top ten hold approximately 44%. The sample taken for sequencing was peripheral blood or thyroid tissue (not recorded which). Receptor source: an adult woman with Graves' disease, either hyperthyroidism or ophthalmopathy (not recorded which). CDR3s include the opening cysteine and the closing phenylalanine or tryptophan. D genes are given only for firm matches. Clone size is shown for a subset of rows, as once, few, many or a class of expanded clone.

J	D	V	size	CDR3	DNA
TRBJ1-1	-	TRBV6-5	few	CASSYGAAMNTEAFF	TGTGCCAGCAGTTACGGGGCAGCGATGAACACTGAAGCTTTCTTT
TRBJ1-2	TRBD1	TRBV7-9	few	CASSLRQGGNYGYTF	TGTGCCAGCAGCTTAAGACAGGGAGGGAACTATGGCTACACCTTC
TRBJ2-5	TRBD1	TRBV2	-	CASSGDRSGTQYF	TGTGCCAGCAGCGGGGACAGGAGCGGGACCCAGTACTTC
TRBJ1-1	-	TRBV20-1	many	CSARDLQGRTEAFF	TGCAGTGCTAGAGACTTACAGGGACGGACTGAAGCTTTCTTT
TRBJ2-5	-	TRBV15	-	CATSSSPLGGAETQYF	TGTGCCACCAGCAGTTCCCCTTTGGGGGGAGCAGAGACCCAGTACTTC
TRBJ2-7	TRBD2	TRBV6-1	few	CASSPGTSRTYEQYF	TGTGCCAGCAGTCCCGGGACTAGCAGGACCTACGAGCAGTACTTC
TRBJ2-7	TRBD1	TRBV12-3/TRBV12-4	-	CASSPGAGTVYEQYF	TGTGCCAGCAGTCCCGGGGCCGGGACAGTCTACGAGCAGTACTTC
TRBJ1-5	-	TRBV11-2	-	CASSSRQGTQHF	TGTGCCAGCAGCTCGAGGCAGGGGACCCAGCATTTT
TRBJ2-7	-	TRBV10-3	-	CAIRDWGTYEQCF	TGTGCCATCCGGGACTGGGGGACCTACGAGCAGTGCTTC
TRBJ2-5	TRBD2	TRBV7-9	many	CASSALAGRETQYF	TGTGCCAGCAGCGCACTAGCGGGACGAGAGACCCAGTACTTC
TRBJ2-5	TRBD2	TRBV5-1	-	CASSDGTVSGRYQETQYF	TGCGCCAGCAGCGACGGGACAGTTAGCGGGAGGTACCAAGAGACCCAGTACTTC
TRBJ2-7	TRBD2	TRBV7-2	-	CASSVWGGRNDEQYF	TGTGCCAGCAGCGTATGGGGCGGGAGAAACGACGAGCAGTACTTC
TRBJ1-1	-	TRBV12-3/TRBV12-4	many	CASSPGGGITEAFF	TGTGCCAGCAGTCCCGGTGGGGGGATCACTGAAGCTTTCTTT
TRBJ2-7	-	TRBV5-1	few	CASAPSGWSYEQYF	TGCGCCAGCGCTCCTTCGGGTTGGTCCTACGAGCAGTACTTC
TRBJ1-5	-	TRBV15	-	CATSGVGSNQPQHF	TGTGCCACCAGCGGGGTCGGGAGCAATCAGCCCCAGCATTTT
TRBJ2-2	-	TRBV7-3	-	CASSLGAITGELFF	TGTGCCAGCAGCTTAGGGGCGATCACCGGGGAGCTGTTTTTT
TRBJ2-3	-	TRBV7-9	few	CASSLAPKRERRSTDTQYF	TGTGCCAGCAGCTTAGCCCCGAAAAGGGAGCGGAGGAGCACAGATACGCAGTATTTT
TRBJ2-7	-	TRBV7-9	-	CASSGTQSSYEQHF	TGTGCCAGCAGCGGGACACAATCCTCCTACGAGCAGCACTTC
TRBJ2-7	TRBD1	TRBV20-1	many	CSALRTGGINEQYF	TGCAGTGCACTAAGGACAGGGGGCATCAACGAGCAGTACTTC
TRBJ2-7	-	TRBV2	few	CASSRVAATYEQYF	TGTGCCAGCAGTAGGGTGGCAGCCACTTACGAGCAGTACTTC
TRBJ1-5	-	TRBV2	many	CASSVGEPQHF	TGTGCCAGCAGTGTTGGTGAGCCCCAGCATTTT
TRBJ1-1	TRBD1	TRBV5-1	many	CASSSDRGGNTEAFF	TGCGCCAGCAGCTCCGACAGGGGTGGGAACACTGAAGCTTTCTTT
TRBJ2-7	-	TRBV20-1	few	CSASPRELYEQYF	TGCAGTGCTAGTCCCAGAGAGCTATACGAGCAGTACTTC
TRBJ1-5	-	TRBV6-2/TRBV6-3	many	CASSYVGGNQPQHF	TGTGCCAGCAGTTACGTGGGGGGCAATCAGCCCCAGCATTTT
TRBJ1-2	TRBD1	TRBV10-3	once	CAIQTGTDYGYTF	TGTGCCATCCAGACAGGGACAGACTATGGCTACACCTTC
TRBJ1-2	TRBD1	TRBV12-3/TRBV12-4	-	CASSMDRSSYGYTF	TGTGCCAGCAGTATGGACAGGTCCTCCTATGGCTACACCTTC
TRBJ1-3	-	TRBV9	many	CASSVGPSSSGNTIYF	TGTGCCAGCAGCGTAGGCCCATCCTCCTCTGGAAACACCATATATTTT
TRBJ1-1	-	TRBV29-1	-	CSLISGAEAFF	TGCAGCTTAATCTCCGGAGCTGAAGCTTTCTTT
TRBJ1-4	-	TRBV10-3	-	CAISDGKIEKLFF	TGTGCCATCAGTGACGGGAAAATCGAAAAACTGTTTTTT
TRBJ1-1	-	TRBV10-3	-	CAISSLGNTEAFF	TGTGCCATCAGTAGTTTAGGCAACACTGAAGCTTTCTTT
TRBJ2-2	TRBD2	TRBV2	-	CDNPKRGGITGELFF	TGTGACAATCCCAAGCGGGGAGGTATCACCGGGGAGCTGTTTTTT
TRBJ1-6	TRBD1	TRBV5-1	few	CASSLGTGGARNSPLHF	TGCGCCAGCAGCTTGGGGACAGGGGGCGCGAGGAATTCACCCCTCCACTTT
TRBJ1-3	-	TRBV14	-	CASSLAPWEANTIYF	TGTGCCAGCAGTTTAGCGCCCTGGGAGGCAAACACCATATATTTT
TRBJ2-7	-	TRBV15	-	CATSRDEAGSSYEQYF	TGTGCCACCAGCAGAGATGAGGCGGGGAGCTCCTACGAGCAGTACTTC
TRBJ1-2	-	TRBV10-3	many	CAISEPGGTYGYTF	TGTGCCATCAGTGAACCCGGTGGAACCTATGGCTACACCTTC
TRBJ2-7	TRBD2	TRBV7-6	many	CASSLSPSGNSYEQYF	TGTGCCAGCAGCTTAAGTCCTAGCGGGAACTCCTACGAGCAGTACTTC
TRBJ2-7	-	TRBV25-1	-	CASSAASYEQYF	TGTGCCAGCAGTGCGGCCTCCTACGAGCAGTACTTC
TRBJ1-6	TRBD1	TRBV15	-	CATSSGGGGRGNSPLHF	TGTGCCACCAGCAGCGGCGGAGGGGGCAGGGGGAATTCACCCCTCCACTTT
TRBJ1-1	-	TRBV7-2	-	CAGSPSLMNTEAFF	TGTGCCGGCAGCCCCAGCCTCATGAACACTGAAGCTTTCTTT
TRBJ2-2	TRBD1	TRBV12-3/TRBV12-4	many	CASSAGTGVTGELFF	TGTGCCAGCAGCGCCGGGACAGGGGTCACCGGGGAGCTGTTTTTT
TRBJ1-1	TRBD1	TRBV20-1	-	CSALDSRGSDTEAFF	TGCAGTGCTCTGGATTCCAGGGGGTCGGATACTGAAGCTTTCTTT
TRBJ1-1	-	TRBV29-1	once	CSVESTVNTEAFF	TGCAGCGTTGAGAGTACTGTGAACACTGAAGCTTTCTTT
TRBJ2-5	TRBD2	TRBV7-3	many	CASSPGTSGTETQYF	TGTGCCAGCAGCCCTGGGACTAGCGGGACAGAGACCCAGTACTTC